This T cell receptor beta chain emerged from a study of T cells in localized non-small cell lung cancer. Comments on this clone: No antigen is known for it.

The CDR3 spans 15 residues. V was trimmed by 5 bases and J by 7 bases, leaving 18 bases between them. The germline gives CDR1 LNHDA, CDR2 SQIVND (reference sequence). Libraries were prepared by immunoSEQ multiplex PCR; TCRdb keeps only in-frame clonotypes and omits some of them. The sample has 21,000 or so clones; roughly 86% are singletons. Notes on the study in general: Median around 56 top-100 tumor clones were shared with paired adjacent lung. An association was observed between higher blood T cell density and longer overall survival.

This chain links TRBV19 with TRBJ1-5; perhaps TRBD1 as D (5 bases). This receptor was obtained from a male donor aged 60 or older with stage II lung adenocarcinoma. Source: peripheral blood mononuclear cells, taken before any cancer treatment. CDR3 residues: CASSRPGLLGQPQHF. CDR3 nucleotide sequence: TGTGCCAGTAGTCGGCCAGGGTTGCTCGGACAGCCCCAGCATTTT.